This TCR beta chain originates from a study of blood T cell repertoires in COVID-19. Method: immunoSEQ multiplex PCR; TCRdb's copy keeps in-frame clones and lacks some. The sample has about 280,000 clones, roughly 85% seen once. This CDR3 has 16 amino acids. V lost 5 bases to trimming and J lost 7 bases; unmatched junction nucleotides: 10. CDR1 SGHTA and CDR2 FQGNSA come from the germline V gene. The TCR comes from a woman in her thirties or forties who had recovered from COVID-19. J is TRBJ2-7 and V is TRBV7-2, with 14 bases matching TRBD2. The sequenced sample was PBMCs or T cells enriched from blood (not recorded which). This CDR3 is CASSRYWTSGRKEQYF. CDR3 bases: TGTGCCAGCAGCCGCTACTGGACTAGCGGGAGGAAAGAGCAGTACTTC.